This is a list of T cell receptor beta chains from one sample in a study of blood T cells in healthy people across ages. MiXCR was run by TCRdb on the 5' RACE reads, yielding one entry per CDR3 protein. The data show some 1,000,000 distinct CDR3 sequences, around 25% seen once. This sample also belongs to another study, concerning T cells of mothers and their children.

Input material: blood. Every receptor here comes from a girl aged 2 to 9 in good health. The CDR3 runs from the conserved cysteine through the conserved F or W. The D gene is left open where the match is weak. Rows may omit the clone size; those that give it use once, few, many or a size class.

clone size	J gene	V gene	D gene	CDR3 DNA	CDR3 protein
few	TRBJ2-7	TRBV6-1	.	TGTGCCAGCAGTGAAAGGCCCCGACCCTACGAGCAGTACTTC	CASSERPRPYEQYF
few	TRBJ2-5	TRBV20-1	.	TGCAGTGCTAGAGAGCCTGGAAAAGAGACCCAGTACTTC	CSAREPGKETQYF
few	TRBJ2-1	TRBV18	.	TGTGCCAGCTCACCGAGGGCAGAGCCCTACAATGAGCAGTTCTTC	CASSPRAEPYNEQFF
many	TRBJ2-1	TRBV24-1	.	TGTGCCACCAGTGATTTGCGGACTGAGCAGTTCTTC	CATSDLRTEQFF
.	TRBJ2-5	TRBV4-3	.	TGCGCCAGCAGCCAAGGTCTTATCGGGCCCCAGTACTTC	CASSQGLIGPQYF
.	TRBJ2-3	TRBV11-2	TRBD2	TGTGCCAGCAGCTTAGCGGCGGGGGAAGGGGATACGCAGTATTTT	CASSLAAGEGDTQYF
few	TRBJ2-7	TRBV5-5	TRBD1	TGTGCCAGCAGCTGGAACCCCGGGACAGATTACGAGCAGTACTTC	CASSWNPGTDYEQYF
many	TRBJ2-7	TRBV7-8	.	TGTGCCAGCAGCTTATTGGGTGCGAGCGAGCAGTACTTC	CASSLLGASEQYF
few	TRBJ1-1	TRBV20-1	.	TGCAGTGCTAGAGATTGGGCAGGGACCGACATGAACACTGAAGCTTTCTTT	CSARDWAGTDMNTEAFF
.	TRBJ1-6	TRBV3-1	.	TGTGCCAGCAGCCACGAGGATAATTCACCCCTCCACTTT	CASSHEDNSPLHF
few	TRBJ2-5	TRBV6-5	TRBD2	TGTGCCAGCAGTCTAGCGGGGAAACAAGAGACCCAGTACTTC	CASSLAGKQETQYF
.	TRBJ2-1	TRBV28	.	TGTGCCAGCAGACCCTATGGGGATGCTGTCGATGAGCAGTTCTTC	CASRPYGDAVDEQFF
.	TRBJ2-7	TRBV20-1	.	TGCAGTGCTAGAGATCTGGACCTTTTATACGAGCAGTACTTC	CSARDLDLLYEQYF
.	TRBJ1-5	TRBV11-2	TRBD1	TGTGCCAGCAGCTTAGGCGCCAGGGGGATTCAGCCCCAGCATTTT	CASSLGARGIQPQHF
.	TRBJ2-1	TRBV7-2	TRBD2	TGTGCCAGCAGTTTCCGGTCAGCGGGGCCTCGCAATGAGCAGTTCTTC	CASSFRSAGPRNEQFF
few	TRBJ2-2	TRBV27	TRBD2	TGTGCCAGCAGTACCCTAGCGGGAGGCCTCTACACCGGGGAGCTGTTTTTT	CASSTLAGGLYTGELFF
few	TRBJ2-1	TRBV20-1	TRBD2	TGCAGTGGGACTAGCGGGGGCGGTGAGCAGTTCTTC	CSGTSGGGEQFF
.	TRBJ2-7	TRBV5-1	TRBD2	TGCGCCAGCAGCCGGGGGGGGTTGCCCACCTACGAGCAGTACTTC	CASSRGGLPTYEQYF
.	TRBJ2-7	TRBV3-1	TRBD1	TGTGCCAGCACCCTTTGGGACAGGTCGTACGAGCAGTACTTC	CASTLWDRSYEQYF
few	TRBJ2-7	TRBV6-2/TRBV6-3	.	TGTGCCAGCAGTTACTCGATGGAAGCAGCCCACGAGCAGTACTTC	CASSYSMEAAHEQYF
.	TRBJ1-3	TRBV20-1	.	TGCGGTGCTAGGACAGTCTTGAGCTCTGGAAACACCATATATTTT	CGARTVLSSGNTIYF
.	TRBJ1-2	TRBV29-1	.	TGCAGCGCCCACGGCCAGTATGGCTACACCTTC	CSAHGQYGYTF
.	TRBJ2-1	TRBV27	TRBD1	TGTGCCAGCGCAGGGACAGGGATAACCTACAATGAGCAGTTCTTC	CASAGTGITYNEQFF
.	TRBJ1-2	TRBV9	.	TGTGCCAGCAGCGTAGGGAGTCTGGGCAGGAACTATGGCTACACCTTC	CASSVGSLGRNYGYTF
.	TRBJ2-5	TRBV7-9	.	TGTGCCAACAGCTCACCATGGGACACAGAGACCCAGTACTTC	CANSSPWDTETQYF
few	TRBJ2-3	TRBV3-1	TRBD2	TGTGCCAGCAGCGGCGATGCGGGAGCTAGCACAGATACGCAGTATTTT	CASSGDAGASTDTQYF
.	TRBJ2-1	TRBV4-1	.	TGCGCCAGCAGCCAAGAAATAGTTGGGGACAATGAGCAGTTCTTC	CASSQEIVGDNEQFF
.	TRBJ2-7	TRBV9	.	TGTGCCAGCAGCGCCGGGACCTATCGGGAGCAGTACTTC	CASSAGTYREQYF
.	TRBJ2-1	TRBV5-1	.	TGCGCCAGCAGCCGTCCGGTAGGATCGGATAATGAGCAGTTCTTC	CASSRPVGSDNEQFF
.	TRBJ2-1	TRBV10-3	.	TGTGCCATCAGTGAGTCTGGGACTTACAATCAGCAGTTCTTC	CAISESGTYNQQFF
.	TRBJ1-2	TRBV7-2	TRBD1	TGTGCCAGCAGCCCACCGACAGGGCAAGGCTACACCTTC	CASSPPTGQGYTF
.	TRBJ2-1	TRBV20-1	.	TGCAGTGCTAGAGATCGAGTCCGACCCTACAATGAGCAGTTCTTC	CSARDRVRPYNEQFF
few	TRBJ2-5	TRBV11-1	TRBD1	TGTGCCAGCAGTACAGGGGGGACAGATCAAGAGACCCAGTACTTC	CASSTGGTDQETQYF
.	TRBJ2-1	TRBV9	TRBD2	TGTGCCAGCAGCGACCCAATCAGCGGGGGGGAGGATGAGCAGTTCTTC	CASSDPISGGEDEQFF
.	TRBJ2-1	TRBV11-3	.	TGTGCCAGCAGCCCCGCAGGGTCACCCCATGAGCAGTTCTTC	CASSPAGSPHEQFF
few	TRBJ2-2	TRBV10-3	.	TGTGCCACAATACCAAGCGAGACCGGGGAGCTGTTTTTT	CATIPSETGELFF
.	TRBJ2-3	TRBV6-5	.	TGTGCCAGCGGGCCTACTAGCACAGATACGCAGTATTTT	CASGPTSTDTQYF
few	TRBJ1-2	TRBV7-3	TRBD1	TGTGCCAGCAGTTACACAGGGGATGTCTATGGCTACACCTTC	CASSYTGDVYGYTF
.	TRBJ2-2	TRBV3-1	TRBD2	TGTGCCAGCAGCCCAGGCTGGGGGGGAACCGGGGAGCTGTTTTTT	CASSPGWGGTGELFF
.	TRBJ1-1	TRBV3-1	.	TGTGCCAGCACCGTAAATACTGGTGGAGACACTGGAGCTTTCTTT	CASTVNTGGDTGAFF
.	TRBJ2-2	TRBV10-3	.	TGTGCCATCAGTCCCCTAGGGGGGGACACCGGGGAGCTGTTTTTT	CAISPLGGDTGELFF
few	TRBJ1-4	TRBV12-3/TRBV12-4	TRBD1	TGTGCCAGCAGTATCAGGGGGGCAGCTGAAAAACTGTTTTTT	CASSIRGAAEKLFF
.	TRBJ2-3	TRBV5-1	.	TGCGCCAGCAGCCAATCCGACAGCTTTTCAGTTACAGATACGCAGTATTTT	CASSQSDSFSVTDTQYF
few	TRBJ2-7	TRBV12-3/TRBV12-4	.	TGTGCCAGCAGTTTTATCCCTAGCTCCTACGAGCAGTACTTC	CASSFIPSSYEQYF
many	TRBJ1-4	TRBV11-2	.	TGTGCCAGCAGGTTAAGGGTCCTCAATGAAAAACTGTTTTTT	CASRLRVLNEKLFF
.	TRBJ1-4	TRBV5-1	.	TGCGCCAGCAGCTTGAATGGGGCCGGTGGAGAAAAACTGTTTTTT	CASSLNGAGGEKLFF
.	TRBJ2-3	TRBV7-3	TRBD2	TGTGCCAGCAGGGGGACCGGACTAGTCACAGATACGCAGTATTTT	CASRGTGLVTDTQYF
.	TRBJ2-5	TRBV29-1	.	TGCAGCGCCCGGCCACAAGAGACCCAGTGCTTC	CSARPQETQCF
few	TRBJ1-2	TRBV20-1	.	TGCAGTGCTAGACAGGCCGGCCAGGGCTACACCTTC	CSARQAGQGYTF
.	TRBJ2-1	TRBV3-1	TRBD1	TGTGCCAGCAGCCTCCCGGACAGGCGCTCCTACAATGAGCAGTTCTTC	CASSLPDRRSYNEQFF
.	TRBJ2-5	TRBV7-3	TRBD2	TGTGCCAGCAGCTCGGGACTAGCGGGGGGAAAAGAGACCCAGTACTTC	CASSSGLAGGKETQYF